This T cell receptor (beta chain) was retrieved from a study of technical replicates of blood from a few donors. Produced via immunoSEQ multiplex PCR; TCRdb's table is partial and in-frame only. Of around 90,000 clones in the sample, around 94% were seen once. From germline, CDR1 is LNHDA and CDR2 SQIVND (reference sequence). The CDR3 has 14 residues. Trimming removed 6 bases from V and 2 bases from J; junction bases left unmatched: 7. The TCR was taken from a human donor in good health. What was sequenced was T cells isolated from PBMCs. The chain has TRBV19 and TRBJ2-7; 7 bases map to TRBD1. Here the CDR3 reads CASSTGTATYEQYF. The CDR3 DNA reads as TGTGCCAGTAGCACCGGGACAGCTACCTACGAGCAGTACTTC. Variable domain in full (rest from reference TRBV19 and TRBJ2-7): DGGITQSPKYLFRKEGQNVTLSCEQNLNHDAMYWYRQDPGQGLRLIYYSQIVNDFQKGDIAEGYSVSREKKESFPLTVTSAQKNPTAFYLCASSTGTATYEQYFGPGTRLTVT.